The 29 T cell receptor beta chains reported below all come from one sample, sequenced in a study of blood T cells in healthy people across ages. A sample-barcoded 5' primer and a J-beta primer mix were used in a second PCR of about 7 to 12 cycles. TCRdb passed the 5' RACE reads through MiXCR, listing each CDR3 protein once. The table has about 1.7 million distinct CDR3 sequences, under 30% seen once; the top ten hold about 8%. The sample consisted of blood. The source of these receptors is a woman in her 30s in good health.

This rearrangement joins TRBV2 to TRBJ2-2; 7 bases match TRBD2. Germline V gene data show CDR1 as SNHLY and CDR2 as FYNNEI. The CDR3 sequence is 14 residues long. V was clipped by 10 bases and J by 3 bases; unmatched bases: 8. The DNA for the CDR3 is TGTGCCACCGCGGGGGTCGTGGACACCGGGGAGCTGTTTTTT. It encodes CATAGVVDTGELFF.

This clonotype was found many times. The V and J genes are TRBV7-2 and TRBJ2-7; 11 bases match TRBD2. This CDR3 contains 15 residues. J was trimmed by 7 bases and V by 6 bases; bases with no gene match: 11. Germline loops: CDR1 SGHTA, CDR2 FQGNSA. CDR3 nucleotide sequence: TGTGCCAGCAGTTTACGGACTAGCGGGTTCTATGAGCAGTACTTC. This encodes CASSLRTSGFYEQYF.

The V gene is TRBV27, the J gene TRBJ2-3; TRBD1 aligns across 7 bases. There are 14 residues in the CDR3. Germline V gene lookup returns CDR1 MNHEY and CDR2 SMNVEV (reference sequence). With 3 bases clipped from V and 9 bases from J, the junction kept 9 bases outside the gene matches. The CDR3 DNA sequence: TGTGCCAGCAGTTTCCTGACAGGGCAAAGCACGCAGTATTTT. This gives the protein CASSFLTGQSTQYF.

The chain joins TRBV4-1 to TRBJ1-5, with 7 bases fitting TRBD1. Germline values: CDR1 MGHRA, CDR2 YSYEKL. This CDR3 is 16 amino acids long. Unmatched junction bases numbered 10, after V lost 2 bases and J lost 6 bases. CDR3 coding DNA: TGCGCCAGCAGCCAATCACTAAGAGGGGGCAGTCAGCCCCAGCATTTT. Its translation is CASSQSLRGGSQPQHF.

V usage is TRBV29-1 and J usage is TRBJ2-7; TRBD1 aligns across 8 bases. The CDR3 sequence is 12 residues long. V trimming: 6 bases; J trimming: 6 bases; junction bases outside the gene matches: 7. The germline CDR1 and CDR2 sequences are SQVTM and ANQGSEA. This CDR3 is CSVEGQASEQYF. The CDR3 bases are TGCAGCGTCGAGGGACAGGCCTCCGAGCAGTACTTC.

The sample holds a few counts of this clonotype. The chain joins TRBV30 to TRBJ2-7, with D unclear. The length of the CDR3 is 12 residues. Trimming pared 3 bases from V and 0 bases from J, leaving 6 bases between. Per germline, CDR1 GTSNPN and CDR2 SVGIG (reference sequence). The CDR3 sequence: CAWRSSSYEQYF. CDR3 DNA sequence: TGTGCCTGGAGGTCGAGCTCCTACGAGCAGTACTTC.

The chain recombines TRBV20-1 with TRBJ2-2; 8 nucleotides match TRBD1. Trimming at V came to 3 bases and at J to 7 bases, leaving 7 bases not matched to a gene. There are 14 residues in the CDR3. CDR1 and CDR2 from the germline V gene are DFQATT and SNEGSKA (reference sequence). CDR3 in amino acids: CSARDREDIGELFF. The CDR3 coding sequence is TGCAGTGCTAGGGACAGGGAAGACATCGGGGAGCTGTTTTTT.

The V gene is TRBV2, the J gene TRBJ2-1; D is ambiguous. V was trimmed by 4 bases and J by 9 bases, leaving 13 bases between them. Germline V CDR1 and CDR2: SNHLY, FYNNEI. There are 13 residues in the CDR3. The CDR3 loop is CASSGGQRTEQFF. The CDR3 region has the DNA TGTGCCAGCAGTGGGGGTCAAAGAACTGAGCAGTTCTTC.

The CDR3 loop reads CSARTTGPGKEQYF. DNA of the CDR3: TGCAGTGCTAGAACGACAGGGCCGGGTAAAGAGCAGTACTTC. V usage is TRBV20-1 and J usage is TRBJ2-7; 7 positions match TRBD1. Germline V gene lookup returns CDR1 DFQATT and CDR2 SNEGSKA (reference sequence). The V and J ends lost 2 bases and 7 bases, in that order; junction bases with no gene match: 11. The CDR3 contains 14 residues.

This clonotype showed up just a few times. This chain joins TRBV7-3 and TRBJ2-1; 9 nucleotides agree with TRBD2. V shed 5 bases, J shed 8 bases, and the junction held 10 bases outside the gene matches. The germline gives CDR1 SGHTA, CDR2 FQGTGA. The CDR3 runs 15 residues. The CDR3 spells CASSNPGTSLHEQFF. Here the CDR3 DNA reads TGTGCCAGCAGCAACCCCGGGACTAGCCTCCATGAGCAGTTCTTC.

This clonotype came up many times. This chain connects TRBV20-1 to TRBJ2-6; D unclear. CDR1 DFQATT and CDR2 SNEGSKA come from the germline V gene (reference sequence). V lost 4 bases and J lost 0, with 7 bases in between. This CDR3 has 14 amino acids. CDR3: CSATDGSGANVLTF. The CDR3, as DNA: TGCAGTGCTACAGACGGCTCTGGGGCCAACGTCCTGACTTTC.

The chain couples TRBV20-1 to TRBJ2-1, with 11 bases aligning to TRBD2. Germline CDR1 is DFQATT and CDR2 is SNEGSKA (reference sequence). With 1 base clipped from V and 9 bases from J, the junction kept 11 bases outside the gene matches. The CDR3 consists of 16 residues. This CDR3 reads CSARAPTSGSNSEQFF. CDR3 nucleotides: TGCAGTGCTAGAGCCCCCACTAGCGGGAGTAATAGTGAGCAGTTCTTC.

About this clonotype itself: The junction departs from the called germline gene at one end, perhaps through a read error. The chain links TRBV5-1 to TRBJ2-5; TRBD2 matches at 13 bases. Germline lookup yields CDR1 SGHRS and CDR2 YFSETQ. This CDR3 is 16 amino acids long. In DNA form, the CDR3 reads TGCGCCAGCAGCTTGGGACTAGCGGGGGGCGCGGAGACCCAGTACTTT. Translating it yields CASSLGLAGGAETQYF.

In its sample, this clonotype was seen many times. This chain joins TRBV7-6 and TRBJ2-6; D is unresolved. The V gene lost 2 bases and the J gene lost 1 base, with 6 bases spanning the gap. The CDR3 has 15 residues. Per the germline V gene, CDR1 is SGHVS and CDR2 is FNYEAQ. The DNA for the CDR3 is TGTGCCAGCAGCTTAAAGATATCTGGGGCCAACGTCCTGACTTTC. This sequence encodes CASSLKISGANVLTF.

This clonotype was detected only a few times. J is TRBJ2-1 and V is TRBV29-1; D is ambiguous. The CDR3 runs to 11 residues. The germline V gene encodes CDR1 SQVTM and CDR2 ANQGSEA. Trimming took 4 bases from V and 5 from J, leaving 6 bases between them. This CDR3 is CSVGADNEQFF. CDR3 DNA sequence: TGCAGCGTTGGGGCGGACAATGAGCAGTTCTTC.

The sample holds one count of this clonotype. The genes are TRBV29-1 and TRBJ1-2, with 8 bases matching TRBD1. The V gene end was trimmed by 5 bases and the J gene end by 5 bases; junction bases not matched to a gene: 7. Germline CDR1 reads SQVTM; CDR2 reads ANQGSEA. This CDR3 is built from 13 residues. CDR3 residues: CSVKQGGDYGYTF. The CDR3 bases are TGCAGCGTTAAACAGGGGGGAGATTATGGCTACACCTTC.

This clonotype has just a few counts. V gene TRBV7-6 combines with J gene TRBJ1-6; TRBD1 aligns across 7 bases. CDR1 is SGHVS and CDR2 is FNYEAQ in the germline V gene. The CDR3 has 15 residues. V dropped 1 base and J dropped 7; count of bases not matched to a gene: 4. The CDR3 nucleotides read TGTGCCAGCAGCTTAGGGCAGGGGGAGAATTCACCCCTCCACTTT. This gives the protein CASSLGQGENSPLHF.

This clonotype was counted between two and nine times. The V call is TRBV29-1, the J call TRBJ2-3, with D tentatively TRBD2 (6 bases). This CDR3 region has 15 residues. Trimming cost V 6 bases and J 4 bases, with 20 bases left between them. Germline values: CDR1 SQVTM, CDR2 ANQGSEA. CDR3 region: CSVGSGGMAPDTQYF. CDR3 nucleotide sequence: TGCAGCGTGGGAAGTGGCGGGATGGCCCCAGATACGCAGTATTTT.

The rearrangement uses TRBV3-1 and TRBJ2-1; possibly TRBD2 for D (6 bases). The V and J ends lost 2 bases and 7 bases respectively, with 15 bases between them. Germline lookup yields CDR1 LGHDT and CDR2 YNNKEL (reference sequence). The CDR3 runs to 15 residues. The CDR3 nucleotides read TGTGCCAGCAGCCAACCAAAGAAGGGGAGGAATGAGCAGTTCTTC. Translated, it gives CASSQPKKGRNEQFF.

The rearrangement links TRBV6-5 to TRBJ2-1; 12 bases are shared with TRBD1. J lost 4 bases, V lost 0 bases, and 10 bases had no gene match. Germline CDR1 is MNHEY and CDR2 is SVGAGI. The CDR3 extends over 19 amino acids. The CDR3: CASSYSGTGGPGTYNEQFF. The CDR3 DNA sequence: TGTGCCAGCAGTTACTCAGGGACAGGGGGCCCCGGGACGTACAATGAGCAGTTCTTC.

The chain has TRBV20-1 and TRBJ1-1; possible D gene TRBD1, 6 bases. Looked up from germline, CDR1 is DFQATT and CDR2 is SNEGSKA (reference sequence). The ends were cut back, 5 bases at V and 7 bases at J, with 20 bases in the middle. This CDR3 is built from 14 residues. The DNA for the CDR3 is TGCAGTGCTTCGGATAGGACAGCGACCGATGAAGCTTTCTTT. Its protein is CSASDRTATDEAFF.

Only a few counts were recorded for this clonotype. The chain links TRBV20-1 to TRBJ1-1, with D possibly being TRBD1 (5 bases). V gave up 3 bases and J gave up 4 bases, with 15 bases separating them. The CDR3 loop spans 14 amino acids. The germline V gene encodes CDR1 DFQATT and CDR2 SNEGSKA (reference sequence). The CDR3, as DNA: TGCAGTGCTAGCCTCTCGGGGGAGGGCACTGAAGCTTTCTTT. This codes for CSASLSGEGTEAFF.

This chain connects TRBV2 to TRBJ2-3, with 7 bases matching TRBD1. Losses at the gene ends were 3 bases for V and 0 bases for J; bases not matched to a gene: 6. The CDR3 is 16 amino acids. The V gene's germline CDR1 is SNHLY and CDR2 FYNNEI. In DNA form, the CDR3 reads TGTGCCAGCAGTGATGTACAGGGGCCCAGCACAGATACGCAGTATTTT. Residues: CASSDVQGPSTDTQYF.

Turning to this clonotype: Being one base from a much bigger clone, this may be a read error. V and J are TRBV7-9 and TRBJ2-7; 8 nucleotides agree with TRBD1. V lost 1 base, J lost 8 bases, and 16 bases stayed unmatched. Germline CDR1 reads SEHNR; CDR2 reads FQNEAQ (reference sequence). There are 17 residues in the CDR3. The CDR3: CASSLVNGGLTGDKQYF. DNA for the CDR3: TGTGCCAGCAGCTTAGTTAATGGAGGGTTGACAGGGGACAAGCAGTACTTC.

J is TRBJ2-6 and V is TRBV7-2; D is perhaps TRBD1 (5 bases). The V gene lost 3 bases and the J gene lost 0 bases, with 12 bases spanning the gap. Per the germline V gene, CDR1 is SGHTA and CDR2 is FQGNSA. There are 17 residues in the CDR3. DNA of the CDR3: TGTGCCAGCAGCTTGGCAGGGAACCCCTCTGGGGCCAACGTCCTGACTTTC. It translates to CASSLAGNPSGANVLTF.

The J gene is TRBJ1-2, the V gene TRBV28; D is perhaps TRBD1 (6 bases). Trimming pared 5 bases from V and 4 bases from J, leaving 20 bases between. Germline-derived CDR1 and CDR2 are MDHEN and SYDVKM. This CDR3 is built from 16 residues. The CDR3 loop is CASSAPRGAEIYGYTF. As DNA, the CDR3 is TGTGCCAGCAGTGCCCCCCGGGGGGCTGAGATCTATGGCTACACCTTC.

The chain combines TRBV18 with TRBJ1-5, with D tentatively TRBD1 (5 bases). Trimming left V 4 bases short and J 1 base short, with 11 bases between. Germline-derived CDR1 and CDR2 are KGHSH and LQKENI. The CDR3 spans 15 residues. CDR3 nucleotides: TGTGCCAGCTCACTGGGACTGAACAGCAATCAGCCCCAGCATTTT. As protein: CASSLGLNSNQPQHF.

Details on this clonotype: Being one base from a much bigger clone, this may be a read error. The CDR3 spells CATCDFRGLSQETQYF. DNA for the CDR3: TGTGCCACCTGTGATTTCCGGGGACTATCCCAAGAGACCCAGTACTTC. The gene calls are TRBV24-1 and TRBJ2-4; TRBD2 aligns across 7 bases. The J call may not be correct, given that the DNA end is closer to TRBJ2-5. Germline V lookup: CDR1 KGHDR, CDR2 SFDVKD. The CDR3 consists of 16 residues.

The V gene is TRBV12-5, the J gene TRBJ2-3, with D unclear. The CDR3 totals 11 residues. CDR1 is LGHNT and CDR2 is FRNRAP in the germline V gene. The ends were cut back, 10 bases at V and 6 bases at J, with 11 bases in the middle. The chain's CDR3 is CAISLEDTQYF. In DNA, the CDR3 is TGTGCTATCTCTCTCGAGGATACGCAGTATTTT. Using reference TRBV12-5 and TRBJ2-3 for the parts outside the CDR3, the full variable domain is DARVTQTPRHKVTEMGQEVTMRCQPILGHNTVFWYRQTMMQGLELLAYFRNRAPLDDSGMPKDRFSAEMPDATLATLKIQPSEPRDSAVYFCAISLEDTQYFGPGTRLTVL.